A single sample is the source of the 28 T cell receptor beta chains below, sequenced in a study of blood T cell repertoires in COVID-19. Profiled with immunoSEQ multiplex PCR; TCRdb holds only in-frame clones, not every one. The sample has 72,000 or so clones; more than 70% are singletons. Source material: peripheral blood. These receptors originate from a woman at least 80 years old with active or convalescent COVID-19.

The chain couples TRBV15 to TRBJ1-3; possible D gene TRBD1, 6 bases. Germline V gene lookup returns CDR1 LNHNV and CDR2 YYDKDF (reference sequence). The CDR3 covers 13 residues. Trimming removed 5 bases at V and 2 bases at J, with 7 bases between. The CDR3 DNA is TGTGCCACCAGCCCAGGGGCTGGAAACACCATATATTTT. Protein: CATSPGAGNTIYF.

In this sample, this clone turned up a few times. V is TRBV11-2 and J is TRBJ2-7; TRBD2 agrees at 12 bases. The germline gives CDR1 SGHAT, CDR2 FQNNGV. The CDR3 runs 16 residues. Losses at the gene ends were 4 bases for V and 4 bases for J; bases not matched to a gene: 8. In DNA form, the CDR3 reads TGTGCCAGCAGCTCTAACCTGGGACTAGCGGGTTACGAGCAGTACTTC. This translates into CASSSNLGLAGYEQYF.

The chain employs TRBV19 and TRBJ1-1; D gene unclear. The CDR3 runs to 14 residues. Germline assignment: CDR1 LNHDA and CDR2 SQIVND (reference sequence). Trimming removed 8 bases at V and 4 bases at J, with 17 bases between. CDR3 sequence (DNA): TGTGCCAGTGTATTTTCGGGGTTAGGCACTGAAGCTTTCTTT. Encoded protein: CASVFSGLGTEAFF. Full variable domain (rest looked up from reference TRBV19 and TRBJ1-1): DGGITQSPKYLFRKEGQNVTLSCEQNLNHDAMYWYRQDPGQGLRLIYYSQIVNDFQKGDIAEGYSVSREKKESFPLTVTSAQKNPTAFYLCASVFSGLGTEAFFGQGTRLTVV.

V usage is TRBV5-5 and J usage is TRBJ2-2, with no clear D. There are 13 residues in the CDR3. Between the trimmed V and J ends, which lost 5 bases and 7 bases, there was a span of 12 bases. CDR1 is SGHKS, CDR2 YYEKEE, per germline (reference sequence). DNA for the CDR3: TGTGCCAGCAGGATCTACTATGGCGGGGAGCTGTTTTTT. This gives the protein CASRIYYGGELFF.

The J gene is TRBJ2-1, the V gene TRBV7-2; 12 bases align to TRBD1. The CDR3 sequence is 18 residues long. The junction had 15 bases not matched to a gene; V was cut back by 3 bases and J by 9 bases. Per germline, CDR1 SGHTA and CDR2 FQGNSA. The CDR3 DNA sequence: TGTGCCAGCAGCTTCTCTCAGGGTGGGACAGGGGGCTTTAGTGAGCAGTTCTTC. This gives the protein CASSFSQGGTGGFSEQFF. The full variable domain, its missing parts supplied by reference TRBV7-2 and TRBJ2-1, is GAGVSQSPSNKVTEKGKDVELRCDPISGHTALYWYRQSLGQGLEFLIYFQGNSAPDKSGLPSDRFSAERTGGSVSTLTIQRTQQEDSAVYLCASSFSQGGTGGFSEQFFGPGTRLTVL.

This sequence joins TRBV2 and TRBJ1-5, with D possibly matching TRBD1 (5 bases). There are 13 residues in the CDR3. The germline V and J ends were trimmed by 6 bases and 10 bases, with 16 bases remaining between them. Germline CDR1 and CDR2: SNHLY and FYNNEI. In nucleotides, the CDR3 is TGTGCCAGCAGAGGGGTTCTAGGCCATCCCCAGCATTTT. This codes for CASRGVLGHPQHF.

This chain connects TRBV7-9 to TRBJ2-4; 7 bases align to TRBD1. The J segment lost 9 bases and the V segment lost 3 bases, leaving 8 bases of the junction unmatched. This CDR3 comprises 14 residues. Germline-derived CDR1 and CDR2 are SEHNR and FQNEAQ (reference sequence). DNA of the CDR3: TGTGCCAGCAGCTTCCCCTCACAGGGGCCCATTCAGTACTTC. This sequence encodes CASSFPSQGPIQYF.

The V call is TRBV5-1, the J call TRBJ2-7, with 10 bases aligning to TRBD2. This CDR3 has 16 amino acids. CDR1 is SGHRS and CDR2 is YFSETQ in the germline V gene. The J segment lost 3 bases and the V segment lost 4 bases, leaving 10 bases of the junction unmatched. The chain's CDR3 is CASSQPQRGGLYEQYF. The CDR3, as DNA: TGCGCCAGCAGCCAACCTCAGCGGGGGGGGCTCTACGAGCAGTACTTC.

This chain joins TRBV7-2 and TRBJ1-1, with TRBD1 matching 8 bases. Trimming took 3 bases from V and 4 from J; bases not matched to a gene: 10. The CDR3 is 16 residues long. Germline V lookup: CDR1 SGHTA, CDR2 FQGNSA. CDR3 loop: CASSFGQGREGTEAFF. The CDR3 DNA is TGTGCCAGCAGCTTCGGACAGGGTAGAGAGGGCACTGAAGCTTTCTTT.

The chain carries TRBV5-6 and TRBJ1-4, with D uncertain. The CDR3 is 12 residues long. Germline V gene sequence: CDR1 SGHDT, CDR2 YYEEEE. V lost 4 bases and J lost 8, with 9 bases in between. This CDR3 reads CASSDFEEKLFF. The CDR3 DNA sequence: TGTGCCAGCAGCGACTTCGAGGAAAAACTGTTTTTT.

The CDR3 loop is CATGVPSRGYEQYF. CDR3 bases: TGTGCCACCGGGGTTCCTAGCAGGGGCTACGAGCAGTACTTC. V gene TRBV15 combines with J gene TRBJ2-7; perhaps TRBD1 as D (6 bases). Trimming left V 8 bases short and J 3 bases short, with 17 bases between. CDR1 LNHNV and CDR2 YYDKDF come from the germline V gene (reference sequence). The CDR3 sequence is 14 residues long. Drawing the rest from reference TRBV15 and TRBJ2-7, the complete variable domain is DAMVIQNPRYQVTQFGKPVTLSCSQTLNHNVMYWYQQKSSQAPKLLFHYYDKDFNNEADTPDNFQSRRPNTSFCFLDIRSPGLGDTAMYLCATGVPSRGYEQYFGPGTRLTVT.

This chain uses TRBV19 with TRBJ1-5; maybe TRBD1 (6 bases). Germline V gene lookup returns CDR1 LNHDA and CDR2 SQIVND (reference sequence). The ends were cut back, 6 bases at V and 9 bases at J, with 21 bases in the middle. The CDR3 runs 15 residues. CDR3 bases: TGTGCCAGTAGCCGGACAGAGGTGTATCAAGGGCCCCAGCATTTT. It yields the protein CASSRTEVYQGPQHF.

The chain carries TRBV11-2 and TRBJ2-7; D gene unclear. CDR3 length: 14 amino acids. Trimming stripped 5 bases from V and 4 bases from J, with 15 bases between. Germline CDR1 SGHAT, CDR2 FQNNGV. Written as DNA, the CDR3 is TGTGCCAGCAGCCCCCCCCAGTGGTGGTACGAGCAGTACTTC. Translating it yields CASSPPQWWYEQYF.

By proportion, this clone is medium-sized. The V and J genes are TRBV3-1 (or the pseudogene TRBV3-2) and TRBJ2-7; 7 nucleotides align to TRBD1. This CDR3 spans 14 amino acids. The germline V gene has CDR1 LGHDT and CDR2 YNNKEL (reference sequence). V was clipped by 0 bases and J by 6 bases; unmatched bases: 5. CDR3 nucleotides: TGTGCCAGCAGCCAAGAGCAGGGGGAATTCGAGCAGTACTTC. Its protein product is CASSQEQGEFEQYF.

This sequence joins TRBV9 and TRBJ1-1, with 7 bases identical to TRBD1. This CDR3 has 15 residues. After removal of 1 base from V and 4 bases from J, the junction contained 7 bases not matched to a gene. Looked up from germline, CDR1 is SGDLS and CDR2 is YYNGEE. CDR3 sequence: CASSVSSQGGTEAFF. In nucleotides, the CDR3 is TGTGCCAGCAGCGTATCGTCGCAGGGGGGCACTGAAGCTTTCTTT.

This clone was found once. This chain uses TRBV11-3 with TRBJ1-2; D possibly corresponds to TRBD1 (5 bases). The CDR3 is 14 amino acids. Germline assignment: CDR1 SGHNT and CDR2 YENEEA. Trimming removed 1 base from V and 3 bases from J, with 9 bases in between. CDR3 sequence: CASSLGRDYYGYTF. Here the CDR3 DNA reads TGTGCCAGCAGCTTAGGCAGGGACTACTATGGCTACACCTTC.

In nucleotides, the CDR3 is TGCAGTGCTAGTCGTTTACAAGAGACCCAGTACTTC. This translates into CSASRLQETQYF. The chain has TRBV20-1 and TRBJ2-5; D call uncertain. V was pared by 3 bases and J by 2 bases, with 7 bases between. Germline V gene lookup returns CDR1 DFQATT and CDR2 SNEGSKA (reference sequence). This CDR3 has 12 residues.

The chain uses TRBV14 and TRBJ1-1; 7 bases fit TRBD1. CDR1 is SGHDN and CDR2 is FVKESK in the germline V gene. The CDR3 covers 12 residues. Trimming cost V 3 bases and J 5 bases; bases outside gene matches: 0. CDR3 protein: CASSHRGTEAFF. CDR3 sequence (DNA): TGTGCCAGCAGCCACAGGGGGACTGAAGCTTTCTTT.

This clone was observed once. The CDR3 sequence is CALAGEWGETQYF. The DNA of the CDR3 is TGTGCCTTAGCGGGGGAGTGGGGAGAGACCCAGTACTTC. J is TRBJ2-5 and V is TRBV30; TRBD2 matches 9 bases. Germline loops: CDR1 GTSNPN, CDR2 SVGIG (reference sequence). This CDR3 has 13 amino acids. The V gene end was trimmed by 7 bases and the J gene end by 4 bases; junction bases not matched to a gene: 7.

The genes are TRBV19 and TRBJ1-5; 8 nucleotides agree with TRBD1. Germline loops: CDR1 LNHDA, CDR2 SQIVND (reference sequence). CDR3 length: 15 amino acids. The V segment lost 5 bases and the J segment 6 bases; nucleotides outside the gene matches: 9. The CDR3 loop reads CASSAGQGYSQPQHF. CDR3 in DNA: TGTGCCAGTAGTGCCGGACAGGGATATAGTCAGCCCCAGCATTTT.

The genes are TRBV10-3 and TRBJ2-7, with D perhaps TRBD2 (6 bases). Germline V gene lookup returns CDR1 ENHRY and CDR2 SYGVKD. The V end lost 0 bases, the J end lost 0 bases, and 12 bases lay between the germline ends. This CDR3 has 16 residues. DNA of the CDR3: TGTGCCATCAGTGAGTCGGAGGGTACGTTCTCCTACGAGCAGTACTTC. Encoded protein: CAISESEGTFSYEQYF.

The chain couples TRBV6-2 or TRBV6-3 to TRBJ2-1; D gene uncertain. The CDR3 sequence is 13 residues long. In germline, CDR1 is MNHEY, CDR2 SVGEGT. V gave up 2 bases and J gave up 6 bases, with 8 bases separating them. CDR3 bases: TGTGCCAGCAGTTACGCTAGATCCAATGAGCAGTTCTTC. Translated: CASSYARSNEQFF.

This clone is judged medium-sized. The chain has TRBV5-1 and TRBJ2-1; a weak D match, TRBD2 (6 bases). This CDR3 contains 14 residues. V lost 4 bases and J 7 bases, leaving 15 bases between the germline ends. Germline values: CDR1 SGHRS, CDR2 YFSETQ. CDR3 sequence (DNA): TGCGCCAGCAGCCCAACCCCCGGAGGGAATGAGCAGTTCTTC. Translating gives CASSPTPGGNEQFF.

This chain connects TRBV10-3 to TRBJ1-2, with D uncertain. CDR1 and CDR2 from the germline V gene are ENHRY and SYGVKD. Trimming left V 6 bases short and J 2 bases short, with 10 bases between. The CDR3 is made up of 13 amino acids. CDR3 residues: CAISGDGNYGYTF. The CDR3 nucleotides read TGTGCCATCAGCGGGGATGGAAACTATGGCTACACCTTC.

The rearrangement links TRBV5-4 to TRBJ1-2; 9 bases are shared with TRBD1. The V gene's germline CDR1 is SGHNT and CDR2 YYREEE (reference sequence). After removal of 5 bases from V and 0 bases from J, the junction contained 2 bases not matched to a gene. The CDR3 has 14 residues. CDR3 loop: CASRGDRANYGYTF. CDR3 bases: TGTGCCAGCAGGGGGGACAGGGCTAACTATGGCTACACCTTC. The variable domain in full, with the rest retrieved from reference TRBV5-4 and TRBJ1-2, is ETGVTQSPTHLIKTRGQQVTLRCSSQSGHNTVSWYQQALGQGPQFIFQYYREEENGRGNFPPRFSGLQFPNYSSELNVNALELDDSALYLCASRGDRANYGYTFGSGTRLTVV.

The chain has TRBV5-1 and TRBJ2-5; perhaps TRBD1 as D (5 bases). CDR3 size: 13 residues. CDR1 SGHRS and CDR2 YFSETQ come from the germline V gene. V lost 7 bases and J 6 bases, leaving 16 bases between the germline ends. CDR3 DNA sequence: TGCGCCAGCGCCGACAGTACCACCAAGACCCAGTACTTC. It specifies CASADSTTKTQYF.

The chain links TRBV29-1 to TRBJ1-1; D not resolved. CDR3 size: 13 residues. Trimming took off 6 bases at V and 1 base at J, with 12 bases between the two ends. The germline V gene has CDR1 SQVTM and CDR2 ANQGSEA. CDR3 region: CSVVSYWNTEAFF. In DNA form, the CDR3 reads TGCAGCGTGGTAAGCTATTGGAACACTGAAGCTTTCTTT.

The chain is built from TRBV9 and TRBJ2-1; D may be TRBD1 (5 bases). V was shortened by 7 bases and J by 4 bases, with 9 bases between the two germline ends. The CDR3 spans 12 residues. Germline V lookup: CDR1 SGDLS, CDR2 YYNGEE. CDR3 sequence: CASGASYNEQFF. CDR3 in DNA: TGTGCCAGCGGGGCTTCTTACAATGAGCAGTTCTTC.